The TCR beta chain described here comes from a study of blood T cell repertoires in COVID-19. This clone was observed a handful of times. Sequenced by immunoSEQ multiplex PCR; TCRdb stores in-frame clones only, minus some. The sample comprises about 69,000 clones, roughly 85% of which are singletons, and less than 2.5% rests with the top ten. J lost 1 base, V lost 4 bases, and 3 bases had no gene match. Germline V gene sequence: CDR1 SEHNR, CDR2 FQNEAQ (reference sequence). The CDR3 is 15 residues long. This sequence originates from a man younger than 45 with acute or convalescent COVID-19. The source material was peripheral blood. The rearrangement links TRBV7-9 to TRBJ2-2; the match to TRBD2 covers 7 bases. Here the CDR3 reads CASSSSGKNTGELFF. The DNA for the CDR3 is TGTGCCAGCAGCTCTAGCGGCAAGAACACCGGGGAGCTGTTTTTT.